The 14 T cell receptor beta chains presented below share a single source sample, sequenced in a study of cytomegalovirus exposure and HLA in healthy donors. Researchers ran the PCR with 60 Vbeta and 13 Jbeta primers. Assay: immunoSEQ multiplex PCR; the TCRdb copy retains only in-frame clones and omits some. The sample lists 90,000 to 140,000 clones; around 74% were seen once. The sequencing sample was made of PBMCs. These receptor sequences come from a woman aged 35 to 49 in good health and CMV-seropositive.

The CDR3 sequence is CASSLTDYEQYF. The CDR3 coding sequence is TGTGCCAGCAGCTTGACAGATTACGAGCAGTACTTC. The chain joins TRBV5-6 to TRBJ2-7; D remains ambiguous. The germline gives CDR1 SGHDT, CDR2 YYEEEE. The V gene lost 1 base and the J gene lost 4 bases, with 6 bases spanning the gap. This CDR3 region has 12 residues.

This clone has only a few counts. The chain links TRBV6-5 to TRBJ1-4, with D maybe TRBD1 (5 bases). This CDR3 is 13 amino acids long. Germline assignment: CDR1 MNHEY and CDR2 SVGAGI. Trimming left V 6 bases short and J 4 bases short, with 9 bases between. The CDR3 loop reads CASRQVYNEKLFF. The CDR3, as DNA: TGTGCCAGCAGACAGGTGTATAATGAAAAACTGTTTTTT.

The V gene is TRBV5-6, the J gene TRBJ1-2; D gene uncertain. CDR3 size: 12 residues. V lost 0 bases, J lost 3 bases, and 3 bases lay in between. Germline V gene data show CDR1 as SGHDT and CDR2 as YYEEEE. The CDR3: CASSLGDYGYTF. The CDR3 coding sequence is TGTGCCAGCAGCTTGGGCGACTATGGCTACACCTTC.

The rearrangement links TRBV19 to TRBJ1-2; perhaps TRBD1 as D (5 bases). Germline CDR1 reads LNHDA; CDR2 reads SQIVND (reference sequence). The ends were cut back, 1 base at V and 4 bases at J, with 13 bases in the middle. This CDR3 has 15 residues. In nucleotides, the CDR3 is TGTGCCAGTAGTATAGTTGCGGGGGAAACCTATGGCTACACCTTC. It specifies CASSIVAGETYGYTF.

CDR3 coding DNA: TGTGCCACCAGCGACGGGACTAGTTCCCTCAGCTCCTACAATGAGCAGTTCTTC. It specifies CATSDGTSSLSSYNEQFF. This chain joins TRBV15 and TRBJ2-1, with 8 bases aligning to TRBD2. Germline trimming cut 5 bases from V and 0 bases from J; bases unmatched to any gene: 12. The CDR3 totals 18 residues. In germline, CDR1 is LNHNV, CDR2 YYDKDF (reference sequence).

CDR3 coding DNA: TGTGCCATCAGTGTGGAGGGTGAGCAGTTCTTC. Translation gives CAISVEGEQFF. The rearrangement joins TRBV10-3 to TRBJ2-1, with D possibly being TRBD2 (6 bases). Germline CDR1 and CDR2: ENHRY and SYGVKD. V was cut by 4 bases and J by 9 bases, with 7 bases left in between. This CDR3 region has 11 residues.

V usage is TRBV5-1 and J usage is TRBJ1-4, with 7 bases identical to TRBD1. With 7 bases clipped from V and 4 bases from J, the junction kept 10 bases outside the gene matches. The CDR3 has 15 amino acids. The germline V gene has CDR1 SGHRS and CDR2 YFSETQ. CDR3 coding DNA: TGCGCCAGCCATCCGACAGGGCCCCATAATGAAAAACTGTTTTTT. Translated: CASHPTGPHNEKLFF.

This clone was observed a few times. This chain joins TRBV4-1 and TRBJ1-2, with 8 bases aligning to TRBD1. From germline, CDR1 is MGHRA and CDR2 YSYEKL. The CDR3 loop spans 15 amino acids. V lost 1 base, J lost 5 bases, and 6 bases stayed unmatched. CDR3 sequence reads: CASSQAGGSGYGYTF. For the CDR3, the DNA is TGCGCCAGCAGCCAAGCAGGGGGCTCAGGGTATGGCTACACCTTC.

Details on this clone: Germline and junction disagree at one end, which may indicate a read error. The gene calls are TRBV2 and TRBJ2-4; 8 bases are a match to TRBD1. Germline lookup yields CDR1 SNHLY and CDR2 FYNNEI. The CDR3 spans 11 residues. The CDR3 spells CASREDRGTYF. The CDR3 bases are TGTGCCAGCAGAGAAGACAGGGGCACGTACTTC.

The chain uses TRBV7-2 and TRBJ2-5; 10 bases align to TRBD2. Germline V gene sequence: CDR1 SGHTA, CDR2 FQGNSA. Trimming took 5 bases from V and 3 from J; bases not matched to a gene: 3. The CDR3 is made up of 14 amino acids. CDR3 nucleotides: TGTGCCAGCAGCGGCGGACTAGCGGAAGAGACCCAGTACTTC. Residues: CASSGGLAEETQYF. Using reference TRBV7-2 and TRBJ2-5 for the parts outside the CDR3, the full variable domain is GAGVSQSPSNKVTEKGKDVELRCDPISGHTALYWYRQSLGQGLEFLIYFQGNSAPDKSGLPSDRFSAERTGGSVSTLTIQRTQQEDSAVYLCASSGGLAEETQYFGPGTRLLVL.

This clone turned up a few times. The chain combines TRBV27 with TRBJ2-7, with D maybe TRBD2 (6 bases). This CDR3 spans 14 amino acids. V shed 4 bases and J shed 6 bases, with 16 bases lying between them. Germline-derived CDR1 and CDR2 are MNHEY and SMNVEV (reference sequence). The CDR3 bases are TGTGCCAGCAGTTACCAGGGACCGCGGGGCGAGCAGTACTTC. Translating it yields CASSYQGPRGEQYF.

V is TRBV7-3 and J is TRBJ2-5; TRBD1 is a possible D gene (6 bases). The tail of the sequence fits TRBJ2-7 better, so the J call may be wrong. The V gene's germline CDR1 is SGHTA and CDR2 FQGTGA. CDR3 length: 13 amino acids. CDR3 sequence (DNA): TGTGCCAGCAGCTTTACAGGGAACGACGAGCAGTACTTC. It encodes CASSFTGNDEQYF.

The rearrangement links TRBV7-2 to TRBJ2-5; perhaps TRBD2 as D (7 bases). Per germline, CDR1 SGHTA and CDR2 FQGNSA. The length of the CDR3 is 14 residues. The ends were cut back, 3 bases at V and 6 bases at J, with 14 bases in the middle. CDR3 residues: CASSFGGGAKTQYF. The CDR3 DNA sequence: TGTGCCAGCAGCTTTGGTGGGGGGGCCAAGACCCAGTACTTC.

The chain uses TRBV21-1 and TRBJ2-4; no DNA check was done on the table's D call, TRBD1. TRBV21-1 is assigned pseudogene status. The CDR3 loop spans 13 amino acids. DNA of the CDR3: TGTGCCAGCAAAAGGACACCCAAAAACATTCAGTACTTC. The encoded protein is CASKRTPKNIQYF.